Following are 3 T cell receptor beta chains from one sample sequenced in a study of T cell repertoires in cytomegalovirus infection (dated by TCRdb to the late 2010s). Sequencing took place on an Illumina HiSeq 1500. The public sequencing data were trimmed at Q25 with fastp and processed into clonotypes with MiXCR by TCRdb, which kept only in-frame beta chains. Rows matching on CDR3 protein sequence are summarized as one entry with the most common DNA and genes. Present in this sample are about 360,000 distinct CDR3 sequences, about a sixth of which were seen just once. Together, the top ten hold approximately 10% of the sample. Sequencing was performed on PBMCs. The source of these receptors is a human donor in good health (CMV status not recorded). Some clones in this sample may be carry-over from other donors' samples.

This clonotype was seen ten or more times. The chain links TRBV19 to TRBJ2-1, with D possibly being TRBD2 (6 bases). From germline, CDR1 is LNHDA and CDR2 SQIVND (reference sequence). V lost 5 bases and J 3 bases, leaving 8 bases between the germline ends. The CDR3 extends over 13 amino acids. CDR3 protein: CASSGGNYNEQFF. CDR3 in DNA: TGTGCCAGTAGTGGCGGGAACTACAATGAGCAGTTCTTC.

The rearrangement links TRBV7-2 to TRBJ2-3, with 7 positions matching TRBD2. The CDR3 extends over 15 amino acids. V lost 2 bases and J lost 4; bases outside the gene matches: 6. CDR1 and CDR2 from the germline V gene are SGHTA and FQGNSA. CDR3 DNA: TGTGCCAGCAGCTTATGGCGGGAGTCTTCAGATACGCAGTATTTT. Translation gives CASSLWRESSDTQYF.

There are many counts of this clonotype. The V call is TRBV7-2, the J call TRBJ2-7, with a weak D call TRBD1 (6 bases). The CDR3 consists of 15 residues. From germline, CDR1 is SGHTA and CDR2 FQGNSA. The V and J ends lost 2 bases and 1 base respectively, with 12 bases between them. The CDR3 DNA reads TGTGCCAGCAGCTTAATGGGGGCGTGGTCCTACGAGCAGTACTTC. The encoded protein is CASSLMGAWSYEQYF.